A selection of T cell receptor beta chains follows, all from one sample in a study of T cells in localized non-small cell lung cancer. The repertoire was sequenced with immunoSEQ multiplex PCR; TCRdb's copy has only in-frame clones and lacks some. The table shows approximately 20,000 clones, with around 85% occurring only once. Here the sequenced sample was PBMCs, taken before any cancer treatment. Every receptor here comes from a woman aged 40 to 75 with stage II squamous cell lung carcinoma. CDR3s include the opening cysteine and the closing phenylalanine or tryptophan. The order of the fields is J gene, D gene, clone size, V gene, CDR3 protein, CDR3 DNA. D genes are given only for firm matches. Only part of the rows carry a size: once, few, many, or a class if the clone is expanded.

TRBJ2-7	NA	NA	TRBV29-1	CSGGSDGYEQYF	TGCAGCGGGGGGTCGGATGGCTACGAGCAGTACTTC
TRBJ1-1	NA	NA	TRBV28	CASSFAGAGRTEAFF	TGTGCCAGCAGTTTTGCAGGGGCGGGTAGGACTGAAGCTTTCTTT
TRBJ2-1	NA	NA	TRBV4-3	CASSQEWYGSSYNEQFF	TGCGCCAGCAGCCAAGAGTGGTACGGGAGCTCCTACAATGAGCAGTTCTTC
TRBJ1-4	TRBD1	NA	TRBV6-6	CASSDRVATNEKLFF	TGTGCCAGCAGTGACAGGGTAGCAACTAATGAAAAACTGTTTTTT
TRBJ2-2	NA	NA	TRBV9	CASSARQMNTGELFF	TGTGCCAGCAGCGCACGACAGATGAACACCGGGGAGCTGTTTTTT
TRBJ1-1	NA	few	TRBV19	CASSQPGHSAEAFF	TGTGCCAGTAGCCAACCCGGACACTCAGCTGAAGCTTTCTTT
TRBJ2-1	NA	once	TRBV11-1	CASSWARDYNEQFF	TGTGCCAGCAGCTGGGCCAGGGACTACAATGAGCAGTTCTTC
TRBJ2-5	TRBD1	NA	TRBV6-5	CASSSGGKETQYF	TGTGCCAGCAGTTCAGGGGGCAAAGAGACCCAGTACTTC
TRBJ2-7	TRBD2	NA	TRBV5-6	CASSFERGLGEQYF	TGTGCCAGCAGCTTTGAGCGGGGACTGGGCGAGCAGTACTTC
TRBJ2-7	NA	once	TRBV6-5	CASSPFGTHEQYF	TGTGCCAGCAGCCCGTTCGGGACTCATGAGCAGTACTTC
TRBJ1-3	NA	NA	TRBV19	CASSRSARGDTIYF	TGTGCCAGTAGCCGGTCGGCAAGGGGAGACACCATATATTTT
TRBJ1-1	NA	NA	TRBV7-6	CASSSITDGAFTEAFF	TGTGCCAGCAGCTCCATCACAGACGGAGCTTTCACTGAAGCTTTCTTT
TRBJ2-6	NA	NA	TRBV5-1	CASSLDVSGANVLTF	TGCGCCAGCAGCTTGGATGTCTCTGGGGCCAACGTCCTGACTTTC
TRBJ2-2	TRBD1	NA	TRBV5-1	CASSFTGGGSTGELFF	TGCGCCAGCAGCTTTACAGGGGGCGGGAGCACCGGGGAGCTGTTTTTT
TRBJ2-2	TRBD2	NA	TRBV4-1	CASSQSIGTSGSVYTGELFF	TGCGCCAGCAGCCAATCCATCGGGACTAGCGGGAGTGTGTACACCGGGGAGCTGTTTTTT
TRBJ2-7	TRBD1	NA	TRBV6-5	CASSQPGQGIEQYF	TGTGCCAGCAGTCAACCGGGACAGGGGATCGAGCAGTACTTC
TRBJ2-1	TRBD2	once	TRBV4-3	CASSQDQASGTYNEQFF	TGCGCCAGCAGCCAAGATCAGGCTAGCGGGACATACAATGAGCAGTTCTTC
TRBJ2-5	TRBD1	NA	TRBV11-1	CASSPTGTGGENEYF	TGTGCCAGCAGTCCAACCGGGACAGGGGGCGAAAACGAGTACTTC
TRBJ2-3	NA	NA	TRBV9	CASSVTVYSSTDTQYF	TGTGCCAGCAGCGTGACAGTTTACTCCAGCACAGATACGCAGTATTTT
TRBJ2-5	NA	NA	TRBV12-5	CASGLGTPETQYF	TGTGCTAGTGGTTTGGGTACGCCAGAGACCCAGTACTTC
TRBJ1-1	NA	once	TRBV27	CASSLEWNTEAFF	TGTGCCAGCAGTTTGGAGTGGAACACTGAAGCTTTCTTT
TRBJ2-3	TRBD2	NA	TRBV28	CASKTSGARSLYTQYF	TGTGCCAGCAAAACTAGCGGAGCCCGATCCCTATATACGCAGTATTTT
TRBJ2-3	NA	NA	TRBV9	CASSPSPYTDTQYF	TGTGCCAGCAGCCCCTCACCCTACACAGATACGCAGTATTTT
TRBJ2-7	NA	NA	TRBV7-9	CASSFENEQYF	TGTGCCAGCAGCTTTGAAAACGAGCAGTACTTC
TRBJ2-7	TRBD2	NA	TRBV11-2	CASSYEGRGEQYF	TGTGCCAGCAGCTACGAGGGGCGGGGGGAGCAGTACTTC
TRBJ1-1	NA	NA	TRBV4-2	CASSQDYGTGAFFF	TGTGCCAGCAGCCAAGATTATGGGACTGGGGCTTTTTTCTTT
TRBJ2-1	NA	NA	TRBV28	CASSKAGPEQFF	TGTGCCAGCAGCAAAGCTGGGCCTGAGCAGTTCTTC
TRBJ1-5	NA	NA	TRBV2	CASNGVSDNQPQHF	TGTGCCAGCAATGGCGTGTCCGACAATCAGCCCCAGCATTTT
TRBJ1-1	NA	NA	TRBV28	CASLNGDMNTEAFF	TGTGCCAGCCTGAATGGCGATATGAACACTGAAGCTTTCTTT
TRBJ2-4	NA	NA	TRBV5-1	CASSWGHPPYIQYF	TGCGCCAGCAGCTGGGGCCATCCCCCATACATTCAGTACTTC
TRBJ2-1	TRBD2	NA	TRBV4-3	CASSQEGGVYNEQFF	TGCGCCAGCAGCCAAGAGGGGGGGGTTTACAATGAGCAGTTCTTC
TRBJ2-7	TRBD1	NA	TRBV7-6	CATKAGTGGYEQYF	TGTGCCACTAAAGCCGGGACAGGGGGGTACGAGCAGTACTTC
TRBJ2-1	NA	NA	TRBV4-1	CASSQDTGEGNEQFF	TGCGCCAGCAGCCAAGATACGGGAGAGGGAAATGAGCAGTTCTTC
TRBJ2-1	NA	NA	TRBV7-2	CASSRDGWNEQFF	TGTGCCAGCAGCCGGGACGGGTGGAATGAGCAGTTCTTC
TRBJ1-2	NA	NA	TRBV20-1	CSARGSAGYTF	TGCAGTGCTAGAGGATCCGCCGGCTACACCTTC
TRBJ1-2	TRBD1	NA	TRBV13	CASSRTAAGTGFYGYTF	TGTGCCAGCAGCCGGACCGCCGCCGGGACAGGTTTCTATGGCTACACCTTC
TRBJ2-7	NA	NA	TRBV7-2	CASSQIKVDYEQYF	TGTGCCAGCAGTCAAATCAAGGTAGACTACGAGCAGTACTTC
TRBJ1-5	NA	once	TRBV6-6	CASSYSHLSNQPQHF	TGTGCCAGCAGTTACTCACACCTTAGCAATCAGCCCCAGCATTTT
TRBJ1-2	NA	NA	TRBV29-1	CSVEDLTSEGYTF	TGCAGCGTTGAGGACCTAACGAGCGAAGGCTACACCTTC
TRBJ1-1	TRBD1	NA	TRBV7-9	CASSFTGGEAFF	TGTGCCAGCAGCTTTACAGGGGGTGAAGCTTTCTTT
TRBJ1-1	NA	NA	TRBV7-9	CASSLSSNGRRWNTEAFF	TGTGCCAGCAGCCTCAGTTCGAACGGTCGCCGATGGAACACTGAAGCTTTCTTT
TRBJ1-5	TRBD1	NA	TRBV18	CASSPGQYSNQPQHF	TGTGCCAGCTCACCGGGACAGTATAGCAATCAGCCCCAGCATTTT
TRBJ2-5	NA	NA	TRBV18	CASSPSYAVQETQYF	TGTGCCAGCTCACCATCTTATGCAGTCCAAGAGACCCAGTACTTC
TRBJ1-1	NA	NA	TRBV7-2	CASSFQRGNTEAFF	TGTGCCAGCAGCTTCCAACGGGGAAACACTGAAGCTTTCTTT
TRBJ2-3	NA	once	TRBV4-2	CASSPRGGYTDTQYF	TGTGCCAGCAGCCCGAGGGGGGGGTACACAGATACGCAGTATTTT
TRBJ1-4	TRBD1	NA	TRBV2	CASGLGQTATNEKLFF	TGTGCCAGCGGCCTGGGACAGACCGCAACTAATGAAAAACTGTTTTTT
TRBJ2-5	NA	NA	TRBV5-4	CASSRDLWETQYF	TGTGCCAGCAGCCGGGACCTTTGGGAGACCCAGTACTTC
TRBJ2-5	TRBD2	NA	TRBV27	CASSDSGTSGRRKETQYF	TGTGCCAGCAGCGACTCCGGGACTAGCGGGCGCAGGAAGGAGACCCAGTACTTC
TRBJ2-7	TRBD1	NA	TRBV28	CASARRQGYEQYF	TGTGCCAGCGCCAGGAGACAGGGCTACGAGCAGTACTTC
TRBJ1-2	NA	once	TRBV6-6	CASSYSVGGSGGYTF	TGTGCCAGCAGTTACTCGGTGGGGGGTAGTGGAGGCTACACCTTC
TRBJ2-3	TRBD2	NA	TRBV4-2	CASSQGTGGRDTQYF	TGTGCCAGCAGCCAAGGAACGGGAGGCAGGGATACGCAGTATTTT
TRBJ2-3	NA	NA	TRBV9	CASSSPPTGWDTDTQYF	TGTGCCAGCAGCTCCCCCCCCACGGGATGGGACACAGATACGCAGTATTTT
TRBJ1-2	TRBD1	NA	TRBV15	CATSRGTDRVEGYTF	TGTGCCACCAGCAGAGGTACCGACAGGGTAGAAGGCTACACCTTC
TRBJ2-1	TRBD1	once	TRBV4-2	CASSQEGQAHNEQFF	TGTGCCAGCAGCCAAGAGGGACAGGCACACAATGAGCAGTTCTTC
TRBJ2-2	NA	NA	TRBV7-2	CASSSQTPVHGELFF	TGTGCCAGCAGCTCCCAGACCCCCGTCCACGGGGAGCTGTTTTTT
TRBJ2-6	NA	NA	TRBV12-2	CASRSLASTQSRANVLTF	TGTGCAAGTCGCAGTTTGGCCTCCACACAAAGTCGGGCCAACGTCCTGACTTTC
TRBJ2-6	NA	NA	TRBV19	CASKGGTGANVLTF	TGTGCCAGTAAGGGGGGAACTGGGGCCAACGTCCTGACTTTC
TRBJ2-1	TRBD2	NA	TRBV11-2	CASSLDPGTSGRVF	TGTGCCAGCAGCTTAGACCCCGGGACTAGCGGGAGGGTCTTC
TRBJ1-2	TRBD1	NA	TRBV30	CAWWTGWGYTF	TGTGCCTGGTGGACAGGGTGGGGCTACACCTTC
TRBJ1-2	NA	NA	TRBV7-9	CASSLDPSRGYTF	TGTGCCAGCAGCTTAGATCCAAGTCGGGGCTACACCTTC